This T cell receptor beta chain was documented in a study of OX40 agonist ivuxolimab in advanced cancers. Study at large: Patients received ivuxolimab, an agonistic anti-OX40 (CD134) antibody. Study-wide results and limits: There were, on average, more expanded clones in CD8+ T cells than in CD4+.

The repertoire was sequenced with immunoSEQ multiplex PCR; TCRdb's copy has only in-frame clones and lacks some. The repertoire has roughly 80,000 clones, 84% of them found once; the top ten carry about 7%. Autoimmune disease history or systemic immunosuppression barred patients. Drawing of blood for sampling happened at baseline, at cycle 4 day 1, and at cycle 7 day 1. This clone was observed a single time. Its matching antigen is unknown. The CDR3 loop spans 14 amino acids. CDR1 is MNHNY and CDR2 is SVGAGI in the germline V gene (reference sequence). Trimming stripped 2 bases from V and 3 bases from J, with 8 bases between.

The sequence derives from an adult with an advanced solid tumor such as melanoma, head and neck, liver or kidney cancer. The chain employs TRBV6-6 and TRBJ1-5; D might be TRBD1 (5 bases). Sample: CD4+ or CD8+ T cells sorted from blood, taken in a trial of the OX40 agonist ivuxolimab. The CDR3 region has the DNA TGTGCCAGCAGTTACAGGGGCTTCAATCAGCCCCAGCATTTT. Protein sequence: CASSYRGFNQPQHF.